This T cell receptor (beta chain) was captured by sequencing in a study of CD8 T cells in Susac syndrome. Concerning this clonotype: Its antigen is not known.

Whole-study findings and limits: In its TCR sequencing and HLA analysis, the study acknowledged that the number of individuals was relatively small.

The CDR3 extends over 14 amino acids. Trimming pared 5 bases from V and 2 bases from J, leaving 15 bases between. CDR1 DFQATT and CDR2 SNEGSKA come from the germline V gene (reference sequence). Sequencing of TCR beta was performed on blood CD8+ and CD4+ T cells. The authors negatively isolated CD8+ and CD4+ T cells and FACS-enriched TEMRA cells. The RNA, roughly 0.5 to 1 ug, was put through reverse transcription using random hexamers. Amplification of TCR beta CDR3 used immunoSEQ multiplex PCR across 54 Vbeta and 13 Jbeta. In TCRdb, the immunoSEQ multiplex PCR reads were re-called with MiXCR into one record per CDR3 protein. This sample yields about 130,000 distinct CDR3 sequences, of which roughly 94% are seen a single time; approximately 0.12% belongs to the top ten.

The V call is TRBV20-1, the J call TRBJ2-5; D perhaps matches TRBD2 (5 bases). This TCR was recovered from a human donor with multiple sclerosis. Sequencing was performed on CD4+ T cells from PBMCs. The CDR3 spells CSAGLKGLQETQYF. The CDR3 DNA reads TGCAGTGCTGGGTTAAAAGGACTTCAAGAGACCCAGTACTTC.